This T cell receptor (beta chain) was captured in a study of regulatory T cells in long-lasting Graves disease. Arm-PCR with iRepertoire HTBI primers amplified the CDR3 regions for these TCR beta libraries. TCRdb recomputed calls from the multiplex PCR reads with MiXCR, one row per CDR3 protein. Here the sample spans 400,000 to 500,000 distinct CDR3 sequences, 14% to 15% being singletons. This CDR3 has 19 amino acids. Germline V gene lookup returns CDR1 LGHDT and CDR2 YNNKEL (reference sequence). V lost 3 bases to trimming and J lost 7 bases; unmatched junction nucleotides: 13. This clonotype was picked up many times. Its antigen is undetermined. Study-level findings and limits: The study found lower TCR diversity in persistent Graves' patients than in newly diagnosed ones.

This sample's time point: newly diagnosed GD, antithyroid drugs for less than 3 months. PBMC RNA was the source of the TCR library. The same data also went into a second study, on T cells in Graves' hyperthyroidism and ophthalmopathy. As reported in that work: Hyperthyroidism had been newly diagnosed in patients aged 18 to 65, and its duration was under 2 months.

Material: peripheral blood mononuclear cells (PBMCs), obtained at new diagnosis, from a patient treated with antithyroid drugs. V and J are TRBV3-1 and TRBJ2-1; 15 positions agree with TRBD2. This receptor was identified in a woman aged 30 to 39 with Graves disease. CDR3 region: CASSHPGLAGGVGANEQFF. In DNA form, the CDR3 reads TGTGCCAGCAGCCACCCGGGACTAGCGGGGGGTGTTGGCGCGAATGAGCAGTTCTTC.